This T cell receptor (beta chain) was sequenced for a study of CD8+ T cells in alopecia areata. Study overall: Treated patients were given oral tofacitinib, which was dosed at 5 to 10 mg twice daily. Points from the study as a whole: Persistence in scalp and blood during tofacitinib was observed for many expanded lesional clones. Tissue-resident alphabeta T cells belonging to normal skin likewise get sequenced within scalp specimens. Researchers report lesional scalp, most notably alopecia totalis/universalis, outstripped normal scalp in clonality.

The treatment: oral pan-JAK inhibitor, 5-10 mg twice daily. Reverse transcription of extracted RNA yielded cDNA, which provided the sequencing template. Assay used: immunoSEQ multiplex PCR; TCRdb lists only in-frame clones, some missing. The sample contains over 150,000 clones, 50% to 60% of which appear only once. Of note for this clone: As yet, its antigen is unknown.

Trimming took off 0 bases at V and 8 bases at J, with 11 bases between the two ends. CDR1 and CDR2 (germline): ENHRY, SYGVKD. The CDR3 covers 14 residues. The sample here was CD4+ T cells sorted from blood, taken at week 4, from a patient treated with tofacitinib. The rearrangement joins TRBV10-3 to TRBJ2-4; D call uncertain. The sequence was obtained from a human donor with alopecia areata. CDR3 loop: CAISESTSGYIQYF. The CDR3 nucleotides read TGTGCCATCAGTGAGTCGACTTCTGGGTACATTCAGTACTTC.